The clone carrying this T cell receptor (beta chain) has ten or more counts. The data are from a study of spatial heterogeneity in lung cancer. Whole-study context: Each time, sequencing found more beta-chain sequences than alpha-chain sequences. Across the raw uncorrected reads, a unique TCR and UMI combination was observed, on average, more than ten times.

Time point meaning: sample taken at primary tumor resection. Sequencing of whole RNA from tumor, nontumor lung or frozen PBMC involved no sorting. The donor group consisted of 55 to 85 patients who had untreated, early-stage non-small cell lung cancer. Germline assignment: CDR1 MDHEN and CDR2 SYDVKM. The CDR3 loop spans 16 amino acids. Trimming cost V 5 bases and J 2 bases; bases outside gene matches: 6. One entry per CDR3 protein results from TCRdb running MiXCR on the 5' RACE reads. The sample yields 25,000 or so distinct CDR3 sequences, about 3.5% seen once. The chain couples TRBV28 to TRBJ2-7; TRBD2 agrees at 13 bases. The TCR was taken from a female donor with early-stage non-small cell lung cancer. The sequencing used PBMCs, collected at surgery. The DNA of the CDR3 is TGTGCCAGCAGTGCCGCCGGGACTAGCGGGACCTACGAGCAGTACTTC. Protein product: CASSAAGTSGTYEQYF.